These 24 T cell receptor beta chains share one sample of origin, sequenced in a study of long-term antiretroviral therapy in people with HIV (dated by TCRdb to 2022 to 2024). The immunoSEQ hsTCRB v3.0 assay was used at survey level resolution to sequence the TRB variable region. The table was pulled from immuneACCESS by TCRdb, which kept in-frame rearrangements only. Such tables lose some clones; where checked, under half of the loss comes from unresolved V genes, and the rest has no known cause. This sample comprises approximately 28,000 clones, about 95% of them detected only once. Around 7.4% of the sample belongs to the ten largest clones. The source material was unsorted PBMCs, sampled 5.3 years after starting antiretroviral therapy. The receptors come from a man younger than 45 with HIV.

The chain has TRBV4-3 and TRBJ2-5, with D perhaps TRBD2 (5 bases). Germline CDR1 reads LGHNA; CDR2 reads YSLEER. V lost 0 bases and J 2 bases, leaving 16 bases between the germline ends. This CDR3 has 17 amino acids. This chain's CDR3 is CASSQDSRSGGQETQYF. The DNA for the CDR3 is TGCGCCAGCAGCCAAGATTCACGGAGCGGAGGACAAGAGACCCAGTACTTC.

This chain connects TRBV19 to TRBJ2-1; 8 bases align to TRBD1. The CDR3 runs 15 residues. Per the germline V gene, CDR1 is LNHDA and CDR2 is SQIVND (reference sequence). Trimming cost V 7 bases and J 4 bases; bases outside gene matches: 9. The CDR3 is CASTSTGGRYNEQFF. Written as DNA, the CDR3 is TGTGCCAGTACCTCAACAGGGGGACGTTACAATGAGCAGTTCTTC.

The chain is built from TRBV9 and TRBJ2-1, with 8 bases fitting TRBD2. CDR1 and CDR2 from the germline V gene are SGDLS and YYNGEE. The V and J ends lost 3 bases and 5 bases, in that order; junction bases with no gene match: 10. The CDR3 loop spans 16 amino acids. This CDR3 is CASSASGGLANNEQFF. CDR3 sequence (DNA): TGTGCCAGCAGCGCCTCGGGAGGGTTGGCCAACAATGAGCAGTTCTTC.

This chain uses TRBV5-1 with TRBJ2-2; 7 positions agree with TRBD1. The length of the CDR3 is 16 residues. Germline V gene sequence: CDR1 SGHRS, CDR2 YFSETQ. J was trimmed by 3 bases and V by 0 bases; bases with no gene match: 5. CDR3 residues: CASSLDGQVYTGELFF. The DNA for the CDR3 is TGCGCCAGCAGCTTGGATGGACAGGTGTACACCGGGGAGCTGTTTTTT.

The rearrangement joins TRBV27 to TRBJ2-1; 7 nucleotides align to TRBD2. Germline trimming cut 2 bases from V and 3 bases from J; bases unmatched to any gene: 10. The CDR3 runs 17 residues. From germline, CDR1 is MNHEY and CDR2 SMNVEV (reference sequence). This CDR3 reads CASSLVRGDPYYNEQFF. In DNA, the CDR3 is TGTGCCAGCAGTTTAGTCCGGGGGGACCCGTACTACAATGAGCAGTTCTTC.

The CDR3 DNA reads as TGTGCCACCAGCAGAGATAGGGGCTCTGGAAACACCATATATTTT. Translation gives CATSRDRGSGNTIYF. The chain employs TRBV15 and TRBJ1-3; D may be TRBD1 (5 bases). V was trimmed by 0 bases and J by 0 bases, leaving 6 bases between them. CDR3 size: 15 residues. Germline V gene data show CDR1 as LNHNV and CDR2 as YYDKDF (reference sequence).

CDR3 in amino acids: CASSLVVGYTEAFF. The CDR3 bases are TGTGCCAGCAGCTTGGTAGTGGGGTACACTGAAGCTTTCTTT. The rearrangement joins TRBV5-4 to TRBJ1-1; D remains ambiguous. The V end lost 0 bases, the J end lost 3 bases, and 9 bases lay between the germline ends. Germline loops: CDR1 SGHNT, CDR2 YYREEE (reference sequence). The CDR3 runs 14 residues.

V gene TRBV5-1 combines with J gene TRBJ1-1, with 7 bases identical to TRBD1. Germline-derived CDR1 and CDR2 are SGHRS and YFSETQ. The CDR3 consists of 15 residues. Trimming took 0 bases from V and 5 from J; bases not matched to a gene: 7. DNA for the CDR3: TGCGCCAGCAGCTTGGAGGCAGGGGGAGTAACTGAAGCTTTCTTT. As protein: CASSLEAGGVTEAFF.

V is TRBV9 and J is TRBJ2-4; D gene ambiguous. This CDR3 comprises 15 residues. The germline V and J ends were trimmed by 3 bases and 2 bases, with 12 bases remaining between them. Germline V gene data show CDR1 as SGDLS and CDR2 as YYNGEE. This CDR3 reads CASSAQIGSKNIQYF. CDR3 DNA: TGTGCCAGCAGCGCCCAAATAGGCTCCAAAAACATTCAGTACTTC.

This clone was observed once. This chain joins TRBV5-1 and TRBJ2-5, with a possible D match to TRBD2 (6 bases). The CDR3 is made up of 14 amino acids. Deletions cut 0 bases from V and 5 bases from J, with 11 bases between. Germline V lookup: CDR1 SGHRS, CDR2 YFSETQ. CDR3 in amino acids: CASSLVPGRETQYF. CDR3 bases: TGCGCCAGCAGCTTGGTCCCAGGGAGGGAGACCCAGTACTTC.

J is TRBJ2-3 and V is TRBV4-1, with 9 bases lining up with TRBD2. CDR3 length equals 16 residues. Germline V gene lookup returns CDR1 MGHRA and CDR2 YSYEKL. Trimming at V came to 1 base and at J to 4 bases, leaving 6 bases not matched to a gene. CDR3 region: CASSQGVRGGSDTQYF. The CDR3 DNA reads TGCGCCAGCAGCCAAGGAGTGCGGGGGGGGTCAGATACGCAGTATTTT.

The rearrangement uses TRBV7-9 and TRBJ2-2; TRBD2 might be the D (6 bases). V lost 2 bases, J lost 5 bases, and 12 bases lay in between. CDR1 is SEHNR and CDR2 is FQNEAQ in the germline V gene (reference sequence). The CDR3 runs to 15 residues. In DNA form, the CDR3 reads TGTGCCAGCAGCTTAACAGCAGGAGGGACCGGGGAGCTGTTTTTT. Its protein is CASSLTAGGTGELFF.

The chain couples TRBV4-1 to TRBJ1-2; TRBD1 agrees at 9 bases. V gave up 4 bases and J gave up 6 bases; unmatched junction bases: 9. This CDR3 comprises 15 residues. Germline V gene data show CDR1 as MGHRA and CDR2 as YSYEKL. The CDR3 bases are TGCGCCAGCAGCCTAACAGACAGGGGGAAGGATGGCTACACCTTC. It translates to CASSLTDRGKDGYTF.

The rearrangement uses TRBV15 and TRBJ2-7; a weak D match, TRBD1 (5 bases). V shed 0 bases and J shed 1 base, with 10 bases lying between them. Germline V gene lookup returns CDR1 LNHNV and CDR2 YYDKDF (reference sequence). This CDR3 region has 15 residues. The CDR3 loop is CATSRDRGHSYEQYF. The DNA of the CDR3 is TGTGCCACCAGCAGAGATAGAGGACATTCCTACGAGCAGTACTTC.

V and J are TRBV7-9 and TRBJ2-7, with TRBD1 identical over 7 bases. Germline CDR1 SEHNR, CDR2 FQNEAQ (reference sequence). The trim removed 7 bases at V and 6 bases at J, leaving 9 bases unmatched. This CDR3 is built from 13 residues. CDR3 amino acids: CASTPDRVGEQYF. CDR3 sequence (DNA): TGTGCCAGCACCCCCGACAGGGTTGGCGAGCAGTACTTC.

In regard to this clone: Relative to the germline gene, one junction end is altered; a read error may explain this. At the DNA level, this CDR3 is encoded by other sequences in the same sample as well. V gene TRBV30 combines with J gene TRBJ2-2; 8 nucleotides line up with TRBD2. Germline-derived CDR1 and CDR2 are GTSNPN and SVGIG (reference sequence). There are 15 residues in the CDR3. This CDR3 reads CAWGFGTSFSGELFF. The CDR3 coding sequence is TGTGCCTGGGGGTTTGGGACTAGTTTCTCCGGGGAACTGTTTTTT.

V usage is TRBV27 and J usage is TRBJ1-5; D perhaps matches TRBD1 (5 bases). Trimming pared 0 bases from V and 3 bases from J, leaving 15 bases between. CDR3 length: 17 amino acids. Germline V gene data show CDR1 as MNHEY and CDR2 as SMNVEV (reference sequence). CDR3 DNA sequence: TGTGCCAGCAGTTTATCTAGGCCAGGGTGGGACAATCAGCCCCAGCATTTT. This sequence encodes CASSLSRPGWDNQPQHF.

The chain carries TRBV7-8 and TRBJ2-7; D unclear. V was cut by 10 bases and J by 3 bases, with 16 bases left in between. The germline gives CDR1 SGHVS, CDR2 FQNEAQ. CDR3 length: 13 residues. CDR3 nucleotides: TGTGCCACCGGATTAGGTGGGTTCTACGAGCAGTACTTC. It translates to CATGLGGFYEQYF.

This clone came up a few times. J is TRBJ1-1 and V is TRBV11-2; perhaps TRBD1 as D (5 bases). CDR1 and CDR2 from the germline V gene are SGHAT and FQNNGV. The CDR3 spans 14 residues. V lost 5 bases, J lost 5 bases, and 15 bases lay in between. The CDR3 spells CASSPSSGATEAFF. CDR3 DNA sequence: TGTGCCAGCAGCCCTAGTAGTGGGGCTACTGAAGCTTTCTTT.

V gene TRBV30 combines with J gene TRBJ1-1, with D maybe TRBD1 (6 bases). CDR1 and CDR2 (germline): GTSNPN, SVGIG (reference sequence). The CDR3 totals 13 residues. The CDR3: CAGRVQGYTEAFF. CDR3 nucleotides: TGTGCTGGGCGGGTACAGGGTTACACTGAAGCTTTCTTT.

This chain connects TRBV7-8 to TRBJ1-3; 8 bases agree with TRBD1. CDR3 size: 16 residues. Per germline, CDR1 SGHVS and CDR2 FQNEAQ. The V and J ends lost 1 base and 5 bases, in that order; junction bases with no gene match: 7. The CDR3 sequence: CASSLGTGRGRNTIYF. The CDR3 DNA is TGTGCCAGCAGCTTAGGGACAGGGAGGGGGCGAAACACCATATATTTT.

This rearrangement joins TRBV29-1 to TRBJ1-2; D ambiguous. V was cut by 5 bases and J by 0 bases, with 10 bases left in between. The CDR3 spans 13 residues. The germline V gene has CDR1 SQVTM and CDR2 ANQGSEA. The DNA of the CDR3 is TGCAGCGTTCGCCTACCAGCTAACTATGGCTACACCTTC. As protein: CSVRLPANYGYTF.

V gene TRBV4-1 combines with J gene TRBJ2-5; D may be TRBD1 or TRBD2 (5 bases each). The CDR3 covers 15 residues. The V end lost 2 bases, the J end lost 1 base, and 11 bases lay between the germline ends. In germline, CDR1 is MGHRA, CDR2 YSYEKL. CDR3 nucleotide sequence: TGCGCCAGCAGCCAACTGGGGGATCTCCAAGAGACCCAGTACTTC. Its protein product is CASSQLGDLQETQYF.

The rearrangement links TRBV11-2 to TRBJ1-1, with 7 bases identical to TRBD1. The J segment lost 1 base and the V segment lost 5 bases, leaving 7 bases of the junction unmatched. Per germline, CDR1 SGHAT and CDR2 FQNNGV. This CDR3 has 15 residues. The CDR3 region is CASSTIGDRNTEAFF. CDR3 sequence (DNA): TGTGCCAGCAGCACCATCGGGGACAGGAACACTGAAGCTTTCTTT.